This entry is about one T cell receptor beta chain. What it binds is unknown. This entry is derived from a study of cytomegalovirus exposure and HLA in healthy donors. Findings and caveats of the study: In vitro work confirmed that a few CMV-associated chains recognize CMV antigens.

Here immunoSEQ multiplex PCR was the method, and the copy in TCRdb shows in-frame clones only, minus some. Among fewer than 65,000 clones listed, roughly nine tenths were seen once. The receptor was isolated from a young woman in good health and CMV-seronegative. Sample: PBMCs.

The CDR3, as DNA: TGTGCCAGTAGTATTAGCGCGGGAGGTGCAGATACGCAGTATTTT. It codes for CASSISAGGADTQYF. This chain uses TRBV19 with TRBJ2-3, with 8 nucleotides matching TRBD2. The trim removed 3 bases at V and 4 bases at J, leaving 6 bases unmatched. Germline V gene lookup returns CDR1 LNHDA and CDR2 SQIVND (reference sequence). The CDR3 runs to 15 residues. Together with reference TRBV19 and TRBJ2-3, the CDR3 gives the full variable domain: DGGITQSPKYLFRKEGQNVTLSCEQNLNHDAMYWYRQDPGQGLRLIYYSQIVNDFQKGDIAEGYSVSREKKESFPLTVTSAQKNPTAFYLCASSISAGGADTQYFGPGTRLTVL.